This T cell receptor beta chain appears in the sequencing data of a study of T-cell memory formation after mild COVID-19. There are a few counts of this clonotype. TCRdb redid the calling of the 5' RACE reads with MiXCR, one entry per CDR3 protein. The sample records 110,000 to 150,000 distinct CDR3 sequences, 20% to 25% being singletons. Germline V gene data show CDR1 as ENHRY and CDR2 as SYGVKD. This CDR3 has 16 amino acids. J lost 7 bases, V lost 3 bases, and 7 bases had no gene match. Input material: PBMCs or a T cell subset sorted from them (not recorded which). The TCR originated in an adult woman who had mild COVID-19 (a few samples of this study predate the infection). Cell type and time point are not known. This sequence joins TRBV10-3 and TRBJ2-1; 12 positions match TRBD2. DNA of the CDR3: TGTGCCATCAGTGACCCTAGCGGGGGGGGCAGGAATGAGCAGTTCTTC. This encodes CAISDPSGGGRNEQFF.